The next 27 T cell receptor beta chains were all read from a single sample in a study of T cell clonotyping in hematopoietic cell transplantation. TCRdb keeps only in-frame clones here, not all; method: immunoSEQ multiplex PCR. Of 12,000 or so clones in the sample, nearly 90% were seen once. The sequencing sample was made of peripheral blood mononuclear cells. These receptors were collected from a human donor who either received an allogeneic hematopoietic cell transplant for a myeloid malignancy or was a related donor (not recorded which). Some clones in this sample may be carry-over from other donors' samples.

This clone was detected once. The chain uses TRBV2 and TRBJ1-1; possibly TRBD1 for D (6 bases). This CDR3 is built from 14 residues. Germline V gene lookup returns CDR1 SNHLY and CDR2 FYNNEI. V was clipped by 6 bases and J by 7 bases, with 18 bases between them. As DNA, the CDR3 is TGTGCCAGCAGGCCTGATGGGGTAGGGGGTGAAGCTTTCTTT. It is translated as CASRPDGVGGEAFF.

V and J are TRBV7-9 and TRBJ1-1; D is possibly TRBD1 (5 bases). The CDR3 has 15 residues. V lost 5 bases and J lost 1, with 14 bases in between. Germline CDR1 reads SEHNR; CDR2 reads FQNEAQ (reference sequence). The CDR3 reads CASSVGPPRNTEAFF. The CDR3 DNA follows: TGTGCCAGCAGCGTGGGGCCCCCCCGGAACACTGAAGCTTTCTTT.

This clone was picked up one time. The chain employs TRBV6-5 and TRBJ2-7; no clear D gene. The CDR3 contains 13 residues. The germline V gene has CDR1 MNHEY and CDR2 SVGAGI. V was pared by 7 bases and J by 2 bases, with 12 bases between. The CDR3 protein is CASKFGLTYEQYF. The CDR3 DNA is TGTGCCAGCAAGTTCGGCTTGACCTACGAGCAGTACTTC.

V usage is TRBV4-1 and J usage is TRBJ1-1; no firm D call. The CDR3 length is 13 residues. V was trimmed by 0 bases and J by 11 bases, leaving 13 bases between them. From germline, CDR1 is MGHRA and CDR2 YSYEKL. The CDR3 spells CASSQDWSAGAFF. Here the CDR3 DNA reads TGCGCCAGCAGCCAAGATTGGTCAGCCGGGGCTTTCTTT.

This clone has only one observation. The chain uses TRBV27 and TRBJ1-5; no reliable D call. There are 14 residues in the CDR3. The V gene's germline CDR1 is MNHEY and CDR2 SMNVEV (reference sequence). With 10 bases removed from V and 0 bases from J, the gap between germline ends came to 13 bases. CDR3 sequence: CATKELTSNQPQHF. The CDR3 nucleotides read TGTGCCACCAAGGAACTGACTAGCAATCAGCCCCAGCATTTT.

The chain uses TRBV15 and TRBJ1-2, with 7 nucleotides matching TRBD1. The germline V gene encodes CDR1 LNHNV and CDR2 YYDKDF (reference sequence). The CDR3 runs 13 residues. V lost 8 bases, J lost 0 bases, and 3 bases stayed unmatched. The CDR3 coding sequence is TGTGCCACCGGGACAGTCGCTAACTATGGCTACACCTTC. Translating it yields CATGTVANYGYTF. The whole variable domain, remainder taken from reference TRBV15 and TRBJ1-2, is DAMVIQNPRYQVTQFGKPVTLSCSQTLNHNVMYWYQQKSSQAPKLLFHYYDKDFNNEADTPDNFQSRRPNTSFCFLDIRSPGLGDTAMYLCATGTVANYGYTFGSGTRLTVV.

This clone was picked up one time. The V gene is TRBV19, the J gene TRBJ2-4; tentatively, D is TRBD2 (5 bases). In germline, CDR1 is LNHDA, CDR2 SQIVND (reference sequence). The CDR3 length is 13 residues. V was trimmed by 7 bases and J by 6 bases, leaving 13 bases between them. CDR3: CASNGGRGNIQYF. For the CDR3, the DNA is TGTGCCAGTAACGGCGGCCGGGGAAACATTCAGTACTTC. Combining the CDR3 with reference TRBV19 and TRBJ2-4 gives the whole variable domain DGGITQSPKYLFRKEGQNVTLSCEQNLNHDAMYWYRQDPGQGLRLIYYSQIVNDFQKGDIAEGYSVSREKKESFPLTVTSAQKNPTAFYLCASNGGRGNIQYFGAGTRLSVL.

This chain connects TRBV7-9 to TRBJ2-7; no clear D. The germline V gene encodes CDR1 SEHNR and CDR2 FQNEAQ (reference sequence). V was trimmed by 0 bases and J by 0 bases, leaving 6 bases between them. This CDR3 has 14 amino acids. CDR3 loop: CASSLAMGSYEQYF. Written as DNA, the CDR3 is TGTGCCAGCAGCTTAGCCATGGGCTCCTACGAGCAGTACTTC. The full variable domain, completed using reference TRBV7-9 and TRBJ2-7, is DTGVSQNPRHKITKRGQNVTFRCDPISEHNRLYWYRQTLGQGPEFLTYFQNEAQLEKSRLLSDRFSAERPKGSFSTLEIQRTEQGDSAMYLCASSLAMGSYEQYFGPGTRLTVT.

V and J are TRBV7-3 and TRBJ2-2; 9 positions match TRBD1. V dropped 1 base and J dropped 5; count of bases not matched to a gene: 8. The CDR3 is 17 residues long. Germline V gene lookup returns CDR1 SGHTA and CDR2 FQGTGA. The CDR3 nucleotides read TGTGCCAGCAGCTTAAGGGTTTCGACAGGGGGGACCGGGGAGCTGTTTTTT. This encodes CASSLRVSTGGTGELFF.

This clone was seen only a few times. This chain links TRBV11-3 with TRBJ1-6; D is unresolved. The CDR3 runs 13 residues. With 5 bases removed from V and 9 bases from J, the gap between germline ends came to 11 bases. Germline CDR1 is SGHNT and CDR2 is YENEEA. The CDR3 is CASSAPGASPLHF. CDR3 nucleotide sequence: TGTGCCAGCAGCGCTCCGGGAGCTTCACCCCTCCACTTT.

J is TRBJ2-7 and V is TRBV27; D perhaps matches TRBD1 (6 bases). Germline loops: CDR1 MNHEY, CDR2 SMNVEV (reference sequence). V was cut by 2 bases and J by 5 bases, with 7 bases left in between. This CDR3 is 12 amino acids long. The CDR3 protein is CASSLRGNEQYF. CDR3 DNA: TGTGCCAGCAGTTTAAGGGGGAACGAGCAGTACTTC.

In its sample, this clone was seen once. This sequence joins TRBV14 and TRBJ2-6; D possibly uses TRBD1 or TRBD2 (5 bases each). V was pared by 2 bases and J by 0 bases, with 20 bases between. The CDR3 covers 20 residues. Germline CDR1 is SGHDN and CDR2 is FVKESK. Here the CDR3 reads CASSQRRGALLFSGANVLTF. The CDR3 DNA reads TGTGCCAGCAGCCAAAGGAGAGGGGCGCTACTATTCTCTGGGGCCAACGTCCTGACTTTC.

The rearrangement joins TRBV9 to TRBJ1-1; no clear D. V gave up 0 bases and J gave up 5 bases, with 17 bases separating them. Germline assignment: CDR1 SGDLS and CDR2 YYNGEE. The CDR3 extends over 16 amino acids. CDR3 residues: CASSVESGGGRTEAFF. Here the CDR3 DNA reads TGTGCCAGCAGCGTAGAGAGTGGTGGAGGAAGGACTGAAGCTTTCTTT.

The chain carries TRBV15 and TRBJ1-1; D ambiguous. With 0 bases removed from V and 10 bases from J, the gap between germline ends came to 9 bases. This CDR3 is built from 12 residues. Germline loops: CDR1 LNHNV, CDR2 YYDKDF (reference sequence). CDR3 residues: CATSRDQQRAFF. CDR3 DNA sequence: TGTGCCACCAGCAGAGATCAACAGAGAGCTTTCTTT.

The CDR3 here is CAISERATVIEAFF. In DNA, the CDR3 is TGTGCCATCAGTGAGCGGGCAACAGTCATTGAAGCTTTCTTT. The rearrangement uses TRBV10-3 and TRBJ1-1; D uncertain. Germline CDR1 is ENHRY and CDR2 is SYGVKD. V lost 2 bases and J lost 7, with 14 bases in between. The CDR3 covers 14 residues.

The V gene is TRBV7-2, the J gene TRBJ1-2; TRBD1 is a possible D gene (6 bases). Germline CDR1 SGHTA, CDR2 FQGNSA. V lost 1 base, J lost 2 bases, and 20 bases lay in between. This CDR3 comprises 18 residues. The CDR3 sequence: CASSLEGQLFALNYGYTF. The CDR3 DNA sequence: TGTGCCAGCAGCTTAGAAGGACAGCTATTCGCCCTGAACTATGGCTACACCTTC.

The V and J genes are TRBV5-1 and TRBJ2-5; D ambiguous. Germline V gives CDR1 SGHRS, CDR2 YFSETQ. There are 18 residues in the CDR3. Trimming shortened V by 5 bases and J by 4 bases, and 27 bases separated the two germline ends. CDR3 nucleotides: TGCGCCAGCAGTTTCTCCAACCCCCGTGGCCCCTACCGAGAGACCCAGTACTTC. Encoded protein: CASSFSNPRGPYRETQYF.

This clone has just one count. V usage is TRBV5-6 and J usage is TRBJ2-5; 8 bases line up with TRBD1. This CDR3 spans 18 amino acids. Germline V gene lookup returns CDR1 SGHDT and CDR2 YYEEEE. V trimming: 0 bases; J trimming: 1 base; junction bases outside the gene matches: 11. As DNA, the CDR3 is TGTGCCAGCAGCTTGGCACAACAGACAGGGGAGCGCCAAGAGACCCAGTACTTC. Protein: CASSLAQQTGERQETQYF.

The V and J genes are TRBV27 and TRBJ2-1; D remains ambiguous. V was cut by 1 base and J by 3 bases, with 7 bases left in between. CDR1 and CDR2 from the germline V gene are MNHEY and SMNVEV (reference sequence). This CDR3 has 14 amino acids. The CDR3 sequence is CASSLLPSYNEQFF. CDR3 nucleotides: TGTGCCAGCAGTTTATTGCCCAGCTACAATGAGCAGTTCTTC.

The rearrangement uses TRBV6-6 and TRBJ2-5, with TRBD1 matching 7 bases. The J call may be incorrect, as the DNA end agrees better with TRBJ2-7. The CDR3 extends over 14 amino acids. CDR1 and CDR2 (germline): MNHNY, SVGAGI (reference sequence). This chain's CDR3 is CASSYSEGANEQYF. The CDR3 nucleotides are TGTGCCAGCAGTTACAGTGAGGGGGCAAACGAGCAGTACTTC.

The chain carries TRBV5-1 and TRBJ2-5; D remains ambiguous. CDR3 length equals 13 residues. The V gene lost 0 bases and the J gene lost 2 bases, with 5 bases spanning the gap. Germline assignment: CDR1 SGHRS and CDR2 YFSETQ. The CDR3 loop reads CASSLVVQETQYF. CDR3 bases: TGCGCCAGCAGCTTGGTCGTACAAGAGACCCAGTACTTC.

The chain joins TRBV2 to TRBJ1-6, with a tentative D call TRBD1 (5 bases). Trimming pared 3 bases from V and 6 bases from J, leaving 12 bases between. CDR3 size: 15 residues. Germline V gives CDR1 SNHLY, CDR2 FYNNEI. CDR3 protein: CASSESTVVNSPLHF. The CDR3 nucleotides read TGTGCCAGCAGTGAGTCGACAGTGGTTAATTCACCCCTCCACTTT. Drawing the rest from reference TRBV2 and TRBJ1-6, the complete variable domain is EPEVTQTPSHQVTQMGQEVILRCVPISNHLYFYWYRQILGQKVEFLVSFYNNEISEKSEIFDDQFSVERPDGSNFTLKIRSTKLEDSAMYFCASSESTVVNSPLHFGNGTRLTVT.

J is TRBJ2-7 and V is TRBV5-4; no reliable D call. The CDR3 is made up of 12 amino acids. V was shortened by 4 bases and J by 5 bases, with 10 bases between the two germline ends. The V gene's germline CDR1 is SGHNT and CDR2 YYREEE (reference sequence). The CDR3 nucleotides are TGTGCCAGCAGCCTTCCGTCCAACGAGCAGTACTTC. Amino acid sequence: CASSLPSNEQYF. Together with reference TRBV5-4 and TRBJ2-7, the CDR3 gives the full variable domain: ETGVTQSPTHLIKTRGQQVTLRCSSQSGHNTVSWYQQALGQGPQFIFQYYREEENGRGNFPPRFSGLQFPNYSSELNVNALELDDSALYLCASSLPSNEQYFGPGTRLTVT.

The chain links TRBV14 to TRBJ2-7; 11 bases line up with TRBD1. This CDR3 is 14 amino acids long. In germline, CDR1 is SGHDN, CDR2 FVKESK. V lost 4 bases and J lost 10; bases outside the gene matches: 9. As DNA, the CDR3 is TGTGCCAGCAGCCCGTGGGACAGGGGGACCAACCAGTACTTC. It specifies CASSPWDRGTNQYF.

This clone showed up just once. DNA of the CDR3: TGTGCCAGCAGCCCACAAGACCGCTACGAGCAGTACTTC. As protein: CASSPQDRYEQYF. The V and J genes are TRBV7-3 and TRBJ2-7; D uncertain. The CDR3 consists of 13 residues. Germline V lookup: CDR1 SGHTA, CDR2 FQGTGA. The V gene lost 5 bases and the J gene lost 3 bases, with 11 bases spanning the gap. Full variable domain (outside the CDR3, taken from reference TRBV7-3 and TRBJ2-7): GAGVSQTPSNKVTEKGKYVELRCDPISGHTALYWYRQSLGQGPEFLIYFQGTGAADDSGLPNDRFFAVRPEGSVSTLKIQRTERGDSAVYLCASSPQDRYEQYFGPGTRLTVT.

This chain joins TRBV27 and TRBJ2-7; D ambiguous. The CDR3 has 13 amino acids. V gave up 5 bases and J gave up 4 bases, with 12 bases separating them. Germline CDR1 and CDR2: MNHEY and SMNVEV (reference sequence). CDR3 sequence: CASSAAGRYEQYF. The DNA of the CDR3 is TGTGCCAGCAGTGCCGCAGGAAGGTACGAGCAGTACTTC.

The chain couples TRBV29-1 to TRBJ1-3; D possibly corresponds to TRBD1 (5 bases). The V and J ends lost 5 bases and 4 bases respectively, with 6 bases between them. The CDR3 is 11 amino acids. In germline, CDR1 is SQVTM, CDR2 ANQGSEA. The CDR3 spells CSVWGGNTIYF. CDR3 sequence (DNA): TGCAGCGTTTGGGGGGGAAACACCATATATTTT. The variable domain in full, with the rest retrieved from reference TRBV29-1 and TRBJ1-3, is SAVISQKPSRDICQRGTSLTIQCQVDSQVTMMFWYRQQPGQSLTLIATANQGSEATYESGFVIDKFPISRPNLTFSTLTVSNMSPEDSSIYLCSVWGGNTIYFGEGSWLTVV.